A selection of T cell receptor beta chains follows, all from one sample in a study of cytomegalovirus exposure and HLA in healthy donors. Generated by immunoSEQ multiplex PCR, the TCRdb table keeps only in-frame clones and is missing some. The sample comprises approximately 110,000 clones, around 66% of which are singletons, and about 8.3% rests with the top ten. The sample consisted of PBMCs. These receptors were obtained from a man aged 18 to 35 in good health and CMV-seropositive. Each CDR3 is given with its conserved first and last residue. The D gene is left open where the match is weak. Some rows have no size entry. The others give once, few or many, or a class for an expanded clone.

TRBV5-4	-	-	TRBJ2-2	TGTGCCAGCAGCTTTTTCTACACCGGGGAGCTGTTTTTT	CASSFFYTGELFF
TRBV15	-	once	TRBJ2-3	TGTGCCACCAGCAGAGCCCCCCGAGCTAGCACAGATACGCAGTATTTT	CATSRAPRASTDTQYF
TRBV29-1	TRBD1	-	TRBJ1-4	TGCAGCGTCCACGGACAGGGGGGTTATGATGAAAAACTGTTTTTT	CSVHGQGGYDEKLFF
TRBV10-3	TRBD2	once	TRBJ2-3	TGTGCCATCAGTGAGGTAGCGGGGGCCGGCACAGATACGCAGTATTTT	CAISEVAGAGTDTQYF
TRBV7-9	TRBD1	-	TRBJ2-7	TGTGCCAGCAGCATCCCGGGACAGTCCTACGAGCAGTACTTC	CASSIPGQSYEQYF
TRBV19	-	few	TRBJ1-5	TGTGCCAGTAGTATCGAGTCCCCCTATAGCAATCAGCCCCAGCATTTT	CASSIESPYSNQPQHF
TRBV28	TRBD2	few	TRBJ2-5	TGTGCCAGCAGTTGGAGGACTAGCGGGGGGTATACCGATCAACAAGAGACCCAGTACTTC	CASSWRTSGGYTDQQETQYF
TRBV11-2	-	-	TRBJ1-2	TGTGCCAGCACTAGTCTGACGGGGAACTATGGCTACACCTTC	CASTSLTGNYGYTF
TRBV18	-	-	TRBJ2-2	TGTGCCAGCTCACGTTTCAGGAACACCGGGGAGCTGTTTTTT	CASSRFRNTGELFF
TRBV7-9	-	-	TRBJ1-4	TGTGCCAGCAGCTTTGGTGTCGGGGTGGCAACTAATGAAAAACTGTTTTTT	CASSFGVGVATNEKLFF
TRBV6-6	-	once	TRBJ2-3	TGTGCCAGCAGTTACCCCGCGGGCATCTCCACAGATACGCAGTATTTT	CASSYPAGISTDTQYF
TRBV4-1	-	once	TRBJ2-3	TGCGCCAGCAGCCACATCGAGCGCACAGATACGCAGTATTTT	CASSHIERTDTQYF
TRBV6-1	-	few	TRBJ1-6	TGTGCCAGCAGTCGGGGGGGTAATTCACCCCTCCACTTT	CASSRGGNSPLHF
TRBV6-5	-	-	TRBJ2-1	TGTGCCAGCAGACAGGGCACCTACAATGAGCAGTTCTTC	CASRQGTYNEQFF
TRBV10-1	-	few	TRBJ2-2	TGCGCCAGCAGTGAGGGCACATACACCGGGGAGCTGTTTTTT	CASSEGTYTGELFF
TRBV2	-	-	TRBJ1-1	TGTGCCAGCAGTGGGTTTAGTCCGACCCCGGGGAGGCGAAACACTGAAGCTTTCTTT	CASSGFSPTPGRRNTEAFF
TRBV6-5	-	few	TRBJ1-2	TGTGCCAGCAGTTACTCGAGTCGGGGGGCCAACTATGGCTACACCTTC	CASSYSSRGANYGYTF
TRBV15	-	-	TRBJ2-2	TGTGCCACCGCTGGGACAACAAACACCGGGGAGCTGTTTTTT	CATAGTTNTGELFF
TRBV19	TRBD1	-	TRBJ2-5	TGTGCCAGTAGCAGGACAGGCGGGTTCCAAGAGACCCAGTACTTC	CASSRTGGFQETQYF
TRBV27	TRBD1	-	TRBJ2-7	TGTGCCAGCAGTTTATTGCCGGGACAGGGAACGAGGGAGCAGTACTTC	CASSLLPGQGTREQYF
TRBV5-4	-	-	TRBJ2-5	TGTGCCAGCAGTTTGTGGCGGGTTGGTCAAGAGACCCAGTACTTC	CASSLWRVGQETQYF
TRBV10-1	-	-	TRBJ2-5	TGCGCCAGCACTAAGATGATCGGGGAGACCCAGTACTTC	CASTKMIGETQYF
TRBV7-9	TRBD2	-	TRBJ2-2	TGTGCCAGCAGCCACCCCGGGGGGGACACCGGGGAGCTGTTTTTT	CASSHPGGDTGELFF
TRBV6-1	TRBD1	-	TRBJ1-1	TGTGCCAGCAGTGTAACAGGGGGCCTGAACACTGAAGCTTTCTTT	CASSVTGGLNTEAFF
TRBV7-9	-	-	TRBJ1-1	TGTGCCAGCAGCTCCTCCGGAAGAGGAATTGAAGCTTTCTTT	CASSSSGRGIEAFF
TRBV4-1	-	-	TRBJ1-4	TGCGCCAGCAGCCAAGATGGGGGAGGGGGGGAAAAACTGTTTTTT	CASSQDGGGGEKLFF
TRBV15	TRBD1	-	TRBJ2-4	TGTGCCACCAGCAGAGATGGCTTTACGACAGGGATAAACATTCAGTACTTC	CATSRDGFTTGINIQYF
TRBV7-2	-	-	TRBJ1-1	TGTGCCAGCAGCCGGGGGGGGAGTGGAAACACTGAAGCTTTCTTT	CASSRGGSGNTEAFF
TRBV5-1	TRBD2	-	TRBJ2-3	TGCGCCAGCAGCTTGCCTAGCGGGGGGAGCACAGATACGCAGTATTTT	CASSLPSGGSTDTQYF
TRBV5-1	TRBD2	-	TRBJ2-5	TGCGCCAGCACCGGACTAGCCGGCGGAGAGACCCAGTACTTC	CASTGLAGGETQYF
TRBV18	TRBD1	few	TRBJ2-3	TGTGCCAGCTCAGAGGACAGGGTACGAGCAGATACGCAGTATTTT	CASSEDRVRADTQYF
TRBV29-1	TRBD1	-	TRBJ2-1	TGCAGCGCACGGGACAGGGAAACAATGGATGAGCAGTTCTTC	CSARDRETMDEQFF
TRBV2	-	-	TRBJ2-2	TGTGCCAGCAGTGAAGGCAGGGTGACCGGGGAGCTGTTTTTT	CASSEGRVTGELFF
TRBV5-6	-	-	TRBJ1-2	TGTGCCAGCATCCTTCGCCAGGGAAGATATGGCTACACCTTC	CASILRQGRYGYTF
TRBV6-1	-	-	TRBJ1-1	TGTGCCAGCACCGAGAAAGGGGAGGACACTGAAGCTTTCTTT	CASTEKGEDTEAFF
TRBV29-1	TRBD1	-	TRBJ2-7	TGCAGCGTGACAGGGGTCGGCTCCTACGAGCAGTACTTC	CSVTGVGSYEQYF
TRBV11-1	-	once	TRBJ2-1	TGTGCCAGCAGCTTAGCGGGGGGGCCTTACAATGAGCAGTTCTTC	CASSLAGGPYNEQFF
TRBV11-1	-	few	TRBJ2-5	TGTGCCAGCAGCTTCTGGGGGGAATTACAAGAGACCCAGTACTTC	CASSFWGELQETQYF
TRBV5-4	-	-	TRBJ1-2	TGTGCCAGCAGCTTGGACGGGGGTGGGGGCTACACCTTC	CASSLDGGGGYTF
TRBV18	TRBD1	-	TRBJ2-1	TGTGCCAGCTCACGAGACAGGGGAGATGAGCAGTTCTTC	CASSRDRGDEQFF
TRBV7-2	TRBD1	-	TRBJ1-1	TGTGCCAGCAGCTTTTCCGGGACAGGGAAGCCAAAAGCTTTCTTT	CASSFSGTGKPKAFF
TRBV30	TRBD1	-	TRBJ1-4	TGTGCCTTCAGGGGGCCGGGGGAAAAACTGTTTTTT	CAFRGPGEKLFF
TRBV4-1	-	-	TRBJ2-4	TGCGCCAGCAGTCGGAAGCCAGGGGAGGGAAACATTCAGTACTTC	CASSRKPGEGNIQYF
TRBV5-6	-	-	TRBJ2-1	TGTGCCAGCAAAAGGCAGGACTACAATGAGCAGTTCTTC	CASKRQDYNEQFF
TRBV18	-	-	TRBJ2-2	TGTGCCAGCTCACCGGGGCTCACCGGGGAGCTGTTTTTT	CASSPGLTGELFF
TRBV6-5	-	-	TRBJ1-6	TGTGCCAGCAGTTCCCCAGGGTCGGGTAATTCACCCCTCCACTTT	CASSSPGSGNSPLHF
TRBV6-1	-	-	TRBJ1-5	TGTGCCACCAATGACAGGTACCTTAGCAATCAGCCCCAGCATTTT	CATNDRYLSNQPQHF
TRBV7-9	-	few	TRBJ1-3	TGTGCCAGCAGCTTAGGACAGAACTCTGGAAACACCATATATTTT	CASSLGQNSGNTIYF
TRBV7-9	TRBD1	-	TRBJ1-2	TGTGCCAGCAGCTACGGGACAGATGGCTACACCTTC	CASSYGTDGYTF
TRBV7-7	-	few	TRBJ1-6	TGTGCCAGCAACCCTGGCAGGGCGCCCAAGGGCTCCTATAATTCACCCCTCCACTTT	CASNPGRAPKGSYNSPLHF
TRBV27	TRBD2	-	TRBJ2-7	TGTGCCAGCAGTCTACTAGCGGGGGGCCTCTACGAGCAGTACTTC	CASSLLAGGLYEQYF
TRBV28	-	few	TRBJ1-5	TGTGCCAGCAGACACCCGGCGGGGAATAGCAATCAGCCCCAGCATTTT	CASRHPAGNSNQPQHF
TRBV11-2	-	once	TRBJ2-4	TGTGCCAGCAGCTTATTCCCCGGACAGCAAAACATTCAGTACTTC	CASSLFPGQQNIQYF
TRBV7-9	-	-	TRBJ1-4	TGTGCCAGCAGCACCTTGACAGAGATGGAAGAGGAAAAACTGTTTTTT	CASSTLTEMEEEKLFF
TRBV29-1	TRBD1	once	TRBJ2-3	TGCAGCGTTGTTCCGCCAGGGGGCTCGGATACGCAGTATTTT	CSVVPPGGSDTQYF
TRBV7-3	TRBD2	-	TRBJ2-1	TGTGCCAGCAGCCACAGCGGGGGGGCCTACAATGAGCAGTTCTTC	CASSHSGGAYNEQFF
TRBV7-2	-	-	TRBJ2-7	TGTGCCAGCAGCTTAGCGGACAAGTATACCGAGCAGTACTTC	CASSLADKYTEQYF
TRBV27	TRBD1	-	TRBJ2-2	TGTGCCAGCAGCCCGACGGACAGGGACACCGGGGAGCTGTTTTTT	CASSPTDRDTGELFF
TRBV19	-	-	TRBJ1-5	TGTGCCAGTAGTATCGGGGGCAATCAGCCCCAGCATTTT	CASSIGGNQPQHF
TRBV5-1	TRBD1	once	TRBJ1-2	TGCGCCAGCAGCCCTATCGGGACAGGGCTAGACTATGGCTACACCTTC	CASSPIGTGLDYGYTF